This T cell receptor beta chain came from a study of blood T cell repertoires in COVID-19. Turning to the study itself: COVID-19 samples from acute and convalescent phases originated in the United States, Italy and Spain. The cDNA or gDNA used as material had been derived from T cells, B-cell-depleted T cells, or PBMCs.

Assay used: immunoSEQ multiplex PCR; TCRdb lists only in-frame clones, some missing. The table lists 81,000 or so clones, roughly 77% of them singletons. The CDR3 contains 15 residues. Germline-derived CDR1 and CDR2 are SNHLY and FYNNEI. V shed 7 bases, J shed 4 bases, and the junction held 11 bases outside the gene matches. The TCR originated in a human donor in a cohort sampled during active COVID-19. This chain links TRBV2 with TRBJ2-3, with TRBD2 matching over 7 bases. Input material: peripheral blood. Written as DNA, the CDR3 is TGTGCCAGCACCCTGGGGGGGTTCGAACCAGATACGCAGTATTTT. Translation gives CASTLGGFEPDTQYF. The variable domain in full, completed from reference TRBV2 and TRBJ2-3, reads EPEVTQTPSHQVTQMGQEVILRCVPISNHLYFYWYRQILGQKVEFLVSFYNNEISEKSEIFDDQFSVERPDGSNFTLKIRSTKLEDSAMYFCASTLGGFEPDTQYFGPGTRLTVL.